A single sample gave rise to the 26 T cell receptor beta chains below, sequenced in a study of blood T cell repertoires in COVID-19. Sequenced by immunoSEQ multiplex PCR; TCRdb stores in-frame clones only, minus some. The repertoire holds about 190,000 clones, with 80% as singletons. The sequenced sample was peripheral blood. The source of these receptors is a man aged 55-75 years with acute or convalescent COVID-19.

V and J are TRBV4-1 and TRBJ1-3; the D is unclear. The CDR3 has 13 amino acids. Between the trimmed V and J ends, which lost 1 base and 4 bases, there was a span of 5 bases. Germline loops: CDR1 MGHRA, CDR2 YSYEKL. The CDR3, as DNA: TGCGCCAGCAGCCAAGGTCCGGGAAACACCATATATTTT. Translating gives CASSQGPGNTIYF.

The V and J genes are TRBV29-1 and TRBJ2-1; tentative D call: TRBD2 (5 bases). Trimming removed 5 bases at V and 5 bases at J, with 13 bases between. The CDR3 is made up of 13 amino acids. CDR1 and CDR2 (germline): SQVTM, ANQGSEA. DNA for the CDR3: TGCAGCGTTTACCCGCTAGCAAACAATGAGCAGTTCTTC. Amino acids: CSVYPLANNEQFF.

In its sample, this clone was seen a few times. The chain has TRBV3-1 (or the pseudogene TRBV3-2) and TRBJ2-7; no definite D call. Germline assignment: CDR1 LGHDT and CDR2 YNNKEL (reference sequence). V was cut by 0 bases and J by 0 bases, with 6 bases left in between. There are 14 residues in the CDR3. CDR3 bases: TGTGCCAGCAGCCAAGAAGCGTTCTCCTACGAGCAGTACTTC. Translated, it gives CASSQEAFSYEQYF.

The sample holds one count of this clone. The rearrangement joins TRBV15 to TRBJ1-5, with 9 bases identical to TRBD1. V was clipped by 2 bases and J by 4 bases; unmatched bases: 3. The CDR3 length is 15 residues. Germline V lookup: CDR1 LNHNV, CDR2 YYDKDF (reference sequence). CDR3 sequence (DNA): TGTGCCACCAGCAGACCGGGACAGGGTAATCAGCCCCAGCATTTT. Translation gives CATSRPGQGNQPQHF.

This clone was counted only a few times. The chain has TRBV5-1 and TRBJ2-3; D unresolved. There are 12 residues in the CDR3. V was pared by 4 bases and J by 2 bases, with 5 bases between. Germline-derived CDR1 and CDR2 are SGHRS and YFSETQ. In DNA, the CDR3 is TGCGCCAGCAGCCCAAACACAGATACGCAGTATTTT. Protein product: CASSPNTDTQYF.

The chain uses TRBV18 and TRBJ1-1; D gene unclear. Deletions cut 3 bases from V and 5 bases from J, with 10 bases between. The CDR3 is made up of 13 amino acids. Per the germline V gene, CDR1 is KGHSH and CDR2 is LQKENI. The CDR3 DNA sequence: TGTGCCAGCTCACCGAGTCGCGAAACTGAAGCTTTCTTT. Protein: CASSPSRETEAFF.

This chain joins TRBV9 and TRBJ2-1; a possible D gene is TRBD1 (6 bases). The germline V gene has CDR1 SGDLS and CDR2 YYNGEE. The CDR3 loop spans 14 amino acids. V lost 3 bases and J 1 base, leaving 8 bases between the germline ends. The CDR3 loop reads CASSGGGSYNEQFF. The CDR3 DNA follows: TGTGCCAGCAGCGGAGGGGGTTCCTACAATGAGCAGTTCTTC.

This clone came up a few times. V is TRBV5-1 and J is TRBJ2-3; D is perhaps TRBD2 (5 bases). Germline V gene data show CDR1 as SGHRS and CDR2 as YFSETQ. CDR3 length: 17 residues. The V end lost 0 bases, the J end lost 4 bases, and 18 bases lay between the germline ends. The chain's CDR3 is CASSLDTSPGLSDTQYF. The CDR3 coding sequence is TGCGCCAGCAGCTTGGACACTAGTCCGGGTTTGTCAGATACGCAGTATTTT. The full variable domain, completed using reference TRBV5-1 and TRBJ2-3, is KAGVTQTPRYLIKTRGQQVTLSCSPISGHRSVSWYQQTPGQGLQFLFEYFSETQRNKGNFPGRFSGRQFSNSRSEMNVSTLELGDSALYLCASSLDTSPGLSDTQYFGPGTRLTVL.

The chain is built from TRBV6-5 and TRBJ2-5; unclear D gene. From germline, CDR1 is MNHEY and CDR2 SVGAGI. V lost 2 bases to trimming and J lost 2 bases, with 6 bases between them. This CDR3 is 13 amino acids long. The CDR3 reads CASSYRRQETQYF. In DNA form, the CDR3 reads TGTGCCAGCAGTTACCGTAGACAAGAGACCCAGTACTTC.

V and J are TRBV11-2 and TRBJ2-3; TRBD2 matches 12 bases. This CDR3 is built from 17 residues. CDR1 is SGHAT and CDR2 is FQNNGV in the germline V gene. V dropped 5 bases and J dropped 2; count of bases not matched to a gene: 8. Here the CDR3 reads CASSRGLAGGPTDTQYF. The CDR3 nucleotides read TGTGCCAGCAGCCGAGGGCTAGCGGGAGGGCCCACAGATACGCAGTATTTT.

The CDR3 DNA follows: TGTGCCAGCTCAGAAGACAGGCCCAATTCACCCCTCCACTTT. Protein: CASSEDRPNSPLHF. The genes are TRBV18 and TRBJ1-6; D is possibly TRBD1 (6 bases). The CDR3 length is 14 residues. The germline gives CDR1 KGHSH, CDR2 LQKENI. V was pared by 5 bases and J by 7 bases, with 12 bases between.

The chain combines TRBV19 with TRBJ1-4, with D perhaps TRBD1 (5 bases). This CDR3 has 15 amino acids. V was cut by 3 bases and J by 5 bases, with 13 bases left in between. Germline V lookup: CDR1 LNHDA, CDR2 SQIVND (reference sequence). The CDR3 nucleotides are TGTGCCAGTAGTATCTCGGGGGTTGGGAATGAAAAACTGTTTTTT. Amino acids: CASSISGVGNEKLFF.

The J gene is TRBJ2-3, the V gene TRBV3-1 (or the pseudogene TRBV3-2); D ambiguous. V lost 2 bases and J 0 bases, leaving 3 bases between the germline ends. The CDR3 consists of 13 residues. Per germline, CDR1 LGHDT and CDR2 YNNKEL (reference sequence). CDR3 in amino acids: CASSQTSTDTQYF. The CDR3 bases are TGTGCCAGCAGCCAAACTAGCACAGATACGCAGTATTTT.

The chain recombines TRBV6-5 with TRBJ2-6; no reliable D call. Trimming cost V 10 bases and J 2 bases, with 6 bases left between them. In germline, CDR1 is MNHEY, CDR2 SVGAGI. The CDR3 has 12 amino acids. CDR3 in DNA: TGTGCCACACGGGCTGGGGCCAACGTCCTGACTTTC. Protein: CATRAGANVLTF.

The chain couples TRBV11-2 to TRBJ2-7, with D possibly being TRBD1 (5 bases). CDR1 and CDR2 (germline): SGHAT, FQNNGV. This CDR3 comprises 14 residues. V was pared by 4 bases and J by 1 base, with 11 bases between. In nucleotides, the CDR3 is TGTGCCAGCAGCTCCAGGGTCCTATCCTACGAGCAGTACTTC. Protein sequence: CASSSRVLSYEQYF.

This clone was seen only a few times. J is TRBJ2-1 and V is TRBV5-1; D is perhaps TRBD2 (5 bases). Looked up from germline, CDR1 is SGHRS and CDR2 is YFSETQ. The ends were cut back, 2 bases at V and 2 bases at J, with 11 bases in the middle. The CDR3 loop spans 15 amino acids. The CDR3 here is CASSLGNGAYNEQFF. Written as DNA, the CDR3 is TGCGCCAGCAGCTTAGGCAACGGGGCCTACAATGAGCAGTTCTTC. The entire variable domain, with the rest obtained from reference TRBV5-1 and TRBJ2-1, is as follows: KAGVTQTPRYLIKTRGQQVTLSCSPISGHRSVSWYQQTPGQGLQFLFEYFSETQRNKGNFPGRFSGRQFSNSRSEMNVSTLELGDSALYLCASSLGNGAYNEQFFGPGTRLTVL.

The CDR3 region has the DNA TGTGCCAGCAGCCAAGGGGGGAGGGGCTACAATGAGCAGTTCTTC. This codes for CASSQGGRGYNEQFF. The chain couples TRBV3-1 (or the pseudogene TRBV3-2) to TRBJ2-1; 7 positions match TRBD2. J gave up 3 bases and V 1 base, and 3 bases lay outside the gene matches. CDR3 size: 15 residues. Germline V gene lookup returns CDR1 LGHDT and CDR2 YNNKEL (reference sequence).

The V gene is TRBV11-1, the J gene TRBJ1-1; 7 bases fit TRBD1. V shed 6 bases and J 0 bases; nucleotides not matched to a gene: 4. The V gene's germline CDR1 is SGHAT and CDR2 FQDESV (reference sequence). The CDR3 contains 14 residues. The DNA of the CDR3 is TGTGCCAGCAGTGGGACAGCACTGAACACTGAAGCTTTCTTT. Its translation is CASSGTALNTEAFF. The whole variable domain, filled in from reference TRBV11-1 and TRBJ1-1, reads EAEVAQSPRYKITEKSQAVAFWCDPISGHATLYWYRQILGQGPELLVQFQDESVVDDSQLPKDRFSAERLKGVDSTLKIQPAELGDSAMYLCASSGTALNTEAFFGQGTRLTVV.

V and J are TRBV5-1 and TRBJ1-1; a possible D gene is TRBD1 (5 bases). Trimming shortened V by 4 bases and J by 5 bases, and 18 bases separated the two germline ends. CDR3 length: 15 amino acids. Germline CDR1 SGHRS, CDR2 YFSETQ. The CDR3 DNA reads TGCGCCAGCAGCCTCACCGGGACGGAGGGGACTGAAGCTTTCTTT. It codes for CASSLTGTEGTEAFF.

This chain links TRBV5-1 with TRBJ1-2; 7 bases map to TRBD1. The CDR3 is 13 amino acids. Germline V gene data show CDR1 as SGHRS and CDR2 as YFSETQ. V shed 5 bases and J 8 bases; nucleotides not matched to a gene: 9. This chain's CDR3 is CASSYEDRAGYTF. The CDR3 bases are TGCGCCAGCAGTTATGAAGACAGGGCCGGCTACACCTTC.

This clone was counted only a few times. The chain recombines TRBV4-1 with TRBJ2-7, with 8 bases lining up with TRBD1. J lost 4 bases, V lost 5 bases, and 7 bases had no gene match. The length of the CDR3 is 14 residues. The germline gives CDR1 MGHRA, CDR2 YSYEKL. CDR3 loop: CASSSRQGPYEQYF. CDR3 DNA: TGCGCCAGCAGCTCAAGACAGGGGCCTTACGAGCAGTACTTC.

This clone was seen a handful of times. The rearrangement joins TRBV3-1 (or the pseudogene TRBV3-2) to TRBJ1-1; D uncertain. V lost 0 bases and J 7 bases, leaving 12 bases between the germline ends. Germline CDR1 and CDR2: LGHDT and YNNKEL (reference sequence). CDR3 size: 14 residues. The DNA of the CDR3 is TGTGCCAGCAGCCAAGATGTAGAATTCTTTGAAGCTTTCTTT. Protein: CASSQDVEFFEAFF.

The chain joins TRBV7-2 to TRBJ2-3, with D possibly matching TRBD2 (6 bases). Germline-derived CDR1 and CDR2 are SGHTA and FQGNSA. V dropped 5 bases and J dropped 0 bases, with 12 bases sitting between them. CDR3 length: 15 amino acids. This CDR3 is CASSPGTFSTDTQYF. The CDR3 DNA sequence: TGTGCCAGCAGCCCAGGGACTTTTAGCACAGATACGCAGTATTTT.

The chain's CDR3 is CASSPQDRARLDTGELFF. The DNA for the CDR3 is TGTGCCAGCAGCCCGCAAGACAGGGCCCGACTAGACACCGGGGAGCTGTTTTTT. The gene calls are TRBV7-3 and TRBJ2-2, with D possibly matching TRBD1 (7 bases). This CDR3 region has 18 residues. Trimming took off 5 bases at V and 3 bases at J, with 22 bases between the two ends. From germline, CDR1 is SGHTA and CDR2 FQGTGA.

V and J are TRBV19 and TRBJ2-1; weak D call: TRBD1 (6 bases). The CDR3 totals 14 residues. The ends were cut back, 7 bases at V and 0 bases at J, with 10 bases in the middle. CDR1 and CDR2 (germline): LNHDA, SQIVND (reference sequence). The CDR3 coding sequence is TGTGCCAGTACGGCGGACAGCTCCTACAATGAGCAGTTCTTC. Amino acids: CASTADSSYNEQFF. Full variable domain (outside the CDR3, taken from reference TRBV19 and TRBJ2-1): DGGITQSPKYLFRKEGQNVTLSCEQNLNHDAMYWYRQDPGQGLRLIYYSQIVNDFQKGDIAEGYSVSREKKESFPLTVTSAQKNPTAFYLCASTADSSYNEQFFGPGTRLTVL.

As for this clone: The same CDR3 arises from other DNA sequences in this sample as well. The V call is TRBV12-3 or TRBV12-4, the J call TRBJ2-7; no clear D gene. The germline V and J ends were trimmed by 4 bases and 6 bases, with 7 bases remaining between them. CDR3 length: 11 residues. This chain's CDR3 is CASSSRGEQYF. Written as DNA, the CDR3 is TGTGCCAGCAGTTCCCGAGGCGAGCAGTACTTC.